In this sample, the clone carrying this T cell receptor (beta chain) turned up a few times. These data are taken from a study of blood T cells in healthy people across ages. The length of the CDR3 is 15 residues. The V gene's germline CDR1 is MNHNY and CDR2 SVGAGI (reference sequence). J gave up 3 bases and V 3 bases, and 5 bases lay outside the gene matches. Next came a second PCR, run for about 6 to 12 cycles, which used a sample-barcoded 5' primer along with a J-beta primer mix. One entry per CDR3 protein results from TCRdb running MiXCR on the 5' RACE reads. Of about 840,000 distinct CDR3 sequences in the sample, almost 30% were seen once. The same specimen was also included in a second study, on T cells of mothers and their children.

The receptor's source is a woman aged 40 to 50 in good health. The chain combines TRBV6-6 with TRBJ2-1; 7 bases are a match to TRBD1. Sequencing was performed on blood. The CDR3 sequence: CASSYIGGVYNEQFF. In DNA, the CDR3 is TGTGCCAGCAGTTATATAGGGGGCGTCTACAATGAGCAGTTCTTC.